This TCR beta chain stems from a study of beta chain features in type 1 diabetes listed by TCRdb under 2018. With respect to the entire study: No differences in mean age, gender distribution, total cell number or subset yield were found between patients and healthy donors. A total of about 110,000,000 sorted cells were examined across all samples, and a strong correlation was observed between cell number per subset and RNA yield. The study compared TCRB repertoires of sorted circulating CD4+ T cell subsets between recently diagnosed type 1 diabetes patients and matched healthy donors. Whereas all 30 or so donors provided naive and central memory subsets, regulatory and stem cell-like memory subsets were isolated from just 8 patients and roughly 8 healthy donors.

Comments on this clone: It lacks a known antigen. Nothing much larger sits one base from this clone, and base qualities are not available.

What the study reported, not specific to this receptor: Type 1 diabetes patients showed a moderate but significant shortening of TCRB CDR3 length in all four CD4+ subsets. Shorter templates might have been favored by PCR, but patient and control samples were amplified and corrected together, so both groups would have been affected equally by any skew. Patients with type 1 diabetes made fewer insertions and deleted more nucleotides at VDJ recombination sites, implying thymic rearrangement abnormalities. Because cDNA rather than genomic DNA was sequenced, highly expressing activated cells could have been over-represented, although no difference in activation and CD3 levels was found between groups. Naive, central memory and regulatory TCRB repertoires appeared to be more similar among patients than among healthy donors. Only small numbers of individuals were included in the HLA sub-analyses, which left unresolved whether HLA type had any influence on TCRB rearrangement.

A single peripheral blood draw of about 116 mL on average was collected from each donor into heparinised tubes. Naive, central memory, regulatory and stem cell-like memory CD4+ T cells were sorted on a BD FACSAria II using a panel including CD45RO, CCR7, CD25, CD127, CD95 and CD27. Every sorted population had a purity above 95%. PBMCs were isolated right away by Lymphoprep density gradient centrifugation and were stained directly, without culture. Samples were stained and sorted in pairs, with one healthy donor and one patient per experiment, so that batch effects were minimized. The entire amount of isolated RNA was reverse transcribed using the High Capacity cDNA Reverse Transcription Kit, so the sequenced TCRB transcripts were expressed ones. Deep immunoSEQ sequencing was performed on naive, central memory and regulatory T cell samples, with an average of roughly 3.3 million total reads per sample. After sorted cells were lysed in RLT buffer, RNA was extracted with DNase-treated RNeasy Micro or Mini kits, with the choice depending on cell number. Each cell subset was processed separately to prevent cross-contamination, with patient and healthy donor samples processed together. The immunoSEQ multiplex PCR was used to amplify TCRB sequences from cDNA, generating 87-bp fragments that spanned the CDR3 region. Sequencing of the amplicons was performed on the Illumina HiSeq platform. The authors processed their data as follows. Synthetic template baselines were used to correct PCR bias computationally, reads within Hamming distance 2 were collapsed together, and singletons that could not be merged were discarded. Reads were aligned against IMGT so that V, D and J genes, CDR3 length and insertions or deletions at six rearrangement sites could be assigned. Within each subset, clonotype counts were normalized to sorted cell number, after which true diversity and Gini coefficients were computed with the tcR R package. Repertoire sharing was quantified using the overlap coefficient calculated on TCRB nucleotide sequences. As a proxy for the pre-selection repertoire, out-of-frame TCRB sequences from naive cells were analyzed. TCRdb holds this immuneACCESS table with in-frame rearrangements only. Some clones are missing; in checked studies, unresolved V genes explain under half, and the rest has no known cause. V, J and clone size derive from that table, while D and trimming were established from the DNA sequence. This sample comprises fewer than 350,000 clones, about 15% of them detected only once. Clones ranked in the top ten supply less than 0.02% of the sample.

There are 15 amino acids in the CDR3, from cysteine to phenylalanine inclusive. CDR3 DNA is the only sequence kept; it has 45 bases, read in frame from the first base. The germline V gene supplies CDR1 MNHEY and CDR2 SVGAGI. From V the trimming removes 2 bases and from J it removes 4 bases, while the gene matches leave 3 bases of the junction unaccounted for. Specimen: naive CD4+ T cells from blood. This specimen's cell subset or site label, per the study, means: true naive CD4+ T cells. This receptor was obtained from a man younger than 35 with type 1 diabetes. The rearranged chain carries TRBV6-5 and TRBJ1-5; 9 bases in the junction line up with TRBD1. The bases read TGTGCCAGCAGTTACGACAGGGGGGATAATCAGCCCCAGCATTTT. It specifies CASSYDRGDNQPQHF.